A selection of T cell receptor beta chains follows, all from one sample in a study of blood T cell repertoires in COVID-19. Using immunoSEQ multiplex PCR, the repertoire was profiled, and TCRdb retains in-frame clones only, with some absent. The sample carries roughly 230,000 clones, around 81% recorded once. Material for sequencing was peripheral blood. The receptors were sampled from a woman in her sixties or seventies with active or convalescent COVID-19. Each CDR3 is given with its conserved first and last residue. A D gene is named only where the DNA matches it firmly. The size field is filled for only some rows; it gives once, few, many or a size class.

D gene: TRBD1
clone size: once
J gene: TRBJ1-1
V gene: TRBV11-2
CDR3 DNA: TGTGCCAGCAGACTAAATACAGGGGGCGGAGGCACTGAAGCTTTCTTT
CDR3 protein: CASRLNTGGGGTEAFF

D gene: NA
clone size: NA
J gene: TRBJ1-1
V gene: TRBV14
CDR3 DNA: TGTGCCAGCAGCCAAGAAGGCACAGGACCGGCCACTGAAGCTTTCTTT
CDR3 protein: CASSQEGTGPATEAFF

D gene: NA
clone size: NA
J gene: TRBJ1-1
V gene: TRBV5-1
CDR3 DNA: TGCGCCAGCAGCTTGGTGTCAGGGGAAACTGAAGCTTTCTTT
CDR3 protein: CASSLVSGETEAFF

D gene: NA
clone size: NA
J gene: TRBJ1-1
V gene: TRBV10-3
CDR3 DNA: TGTGCCATCAGTGAGGGGCAGGCAGTCGCCACTGAAGCTTTCTTT
CDR3 protein: CAISEGQAVATEAFF

D gene: TRBD2
clone size: NA
J gene: TRBJ2-5
V gene: TRBV13
CDR3 DNA: TGTGCCAGCAGCTTACGGGGGGAAAGTTGGGTGGAGACCCAGTACTTC
CDR3 protein: CASSLRGESWVETQYF

D gene: TRBD1
clone size: NA
J gene: TRBJ2-7
V gene: TRBV29-1
CDR3 DNA: TGCAGTTTTACCCGGACAGGGGGAAACTACGAGCAGTACTTC
CDR3 protein: CSFTRTGGNYEQYF

D gene: TRBD1
clone size: NA
J gene: TRBJ1-2
V gene: TRBV7-3
CDR3 DNA: TGTGCCAGCAGCATACAGGGGGCGGATGGCTACACCTTC
CDR3 protein: CASSIQGADGYTF

D gene: TRBD2
clone size: NA
J gene: TRBJ2-1
V gene: TRBV5-1
CDR3 DNA: TGCGCCAGCAGCGAAGGACTAGCGAGCAACGATGAGCAGTTCTTC
CDR3 protein: CASSEGLASNDEQFF

D gene: NA
clone size: few
J gene: TRBJ2-2
V gene: TRBV19
CDR3 DNA: TGTGCCAGTACACTCCGCGGGATTACCGGGGAGCTGTTTTTT
CDR3 protein: CASTLRGITGELFF

D gene: TRBD1
clone size: NA
J gene: TRBJ2-3
V gene: TRBV5-6
CDR3 DNA: TGTGCCAGCAGCAGAACAGGGGGCATCACAGATACGCAGTATTTT
CDR3 protein: CASSRTGGITDTQYF

D gene: NA
clone size: NA
J gene: TRBJ1-1
V gene: TRBV2
CDR3 DNA: TGTGCCAGCAGTCTATACGGCACAGGGTCCACTGAAGCTTTCTTT
CDR3 protein: CASSLYGTGSTEAFF

D gene: TRBD1
clone size: NA
J gene: TRBJ2-2
V gene: TRBV27
CDR3 DNA: TGTGCCAGCCACCGACAGGGGTACGCCGGGGAGCTGTTTTTT
CDR3 protein: CASHRQGYAGELFF

D gene: TRBD1
clone size: NA
J gene: TRBJ1-5
V gene: TRBV13
CDR3 DNA: TGTGCCAGCACCCAGGGGGGTATGGGCAATCAGCCCCAGCATTTT
CDR3 protein: CASTQGGMGNQPQHF

D gene: TRBD1
clone size: NA
J gene: TRBJ1-4
V gene: TRBV2
CDR3 DNA: TGTGCCACCCGGGACAGGGGAGCGGATGAAAAACTGTTTTTT
CDR3 protein: CATRDRGADEKLFF